This T cell receptor beta chain was identified during a study of T cell responses to AZD1222 COVID-19 vaccine. Study-wide findings and caveats: Compared with day 0, the breadth and depth of the Spike-specific TCR repertoire rose significantly after two doses of AZD1222.

Profiled with immunoSEQ multiplex PCR; TCRdb holds only in-frame clones, not every one. Counted here are around 200,000 clones, approximately 86% occurring once; the ten biggest clones make up 0.49%. In the case of this clone: Its target is unknown.

The V and J ends lost 6 bases and 1 base respectively, with 12 bases between them. CDR1 is MDHEN, CDR2 SYDVKM, per germline. This CDR3 has 14 amino acids. The clonotype was recovered from an adult in good health. Material: peripheral blood, obtained on day 0 of AZD1222 vaccination. The chain uses TRBV28 and TRBJ2-5, with D uncertain. This chain's CDR3 is CASSPLEVQETQYF. For the CDR3, the DNA is TGTGCCAGCAGCCCCTTAGAAGTCCAAGAGACCCAGTACTTC.